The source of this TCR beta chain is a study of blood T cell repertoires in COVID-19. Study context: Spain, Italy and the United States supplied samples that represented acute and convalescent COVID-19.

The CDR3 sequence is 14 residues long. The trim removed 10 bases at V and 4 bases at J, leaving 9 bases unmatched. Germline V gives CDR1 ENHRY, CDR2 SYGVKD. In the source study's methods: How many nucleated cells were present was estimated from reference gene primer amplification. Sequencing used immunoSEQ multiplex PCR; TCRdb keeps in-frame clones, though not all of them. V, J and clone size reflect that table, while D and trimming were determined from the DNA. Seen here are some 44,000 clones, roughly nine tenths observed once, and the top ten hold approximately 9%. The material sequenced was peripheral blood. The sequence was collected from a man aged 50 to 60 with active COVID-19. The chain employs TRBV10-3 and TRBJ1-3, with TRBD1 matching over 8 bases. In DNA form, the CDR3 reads TGTGCCACCCTCGCGCAGGGGGCGGGAAACACCATATATTTT. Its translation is CATLAQGAGNTIYF.